Each of the 5 T cell receptor beta chains below was sequenced from the same sample in a study of OX40 agonist ivuxolimab in advanced cancers. The protocol was immunoSEQ multiplex PCR, while the TCRdb copy is restricted to in-frame clones and leaves out a portion. The table has 35,000 or so clones, approximately 80% seen once. Material: CD4+ or CD8+ T cells sorted from blood, obtained in a trial of the OX40 agonist ivuxolimab. The receptor source for this set is an adult with an advanced solid tumor such as melanoma, head and neck, liver or kidney cancer.

The chain recombines TRBV12-5 with TRBJ1-1; D may be TRBD1 (5 bases). This CDR3 has 16 residues. Between the trimmed V and J ends, which lost 3 bases and 7 bases, there was a span of 21 bases. Germline CDR1 and CDR2: LGHNT and FRNRAP. In DNA form, the CDR3 reads TGTGCTAGTGGTTTAGGGGTCGCTTTCGGGGGGATTGAAGCTTTCTTT. Translation gives CASGLGVAFGGIEAFF.

This chain joins TRBV5-6 and TRBJ2-7, with TRBD2 matching 10 bases. The ends lost 0 bases at V and 3 bases at J; junction bases unmatched: 6. This CDR3 comprises 16 residues. CDR1 is SGHDT, CDR2 YYEEEE, per germline. Here the CDR3 DNA reads TGTGCCAGCAGCTTGGCCAGCGGGAGGGAGGGCTACGAGCAGTACTTC. It codes for CASSLASGREGYEQYF.

This clone was counted at least ten times. The chain uses TRBV6-5 and TRBJ1-1; TRBD1 might be the D (6 bases). Germline CDR1 reads MNHEY; CDR2 reads SVGAGI. V was trimmed by 8 bases and J by 0 bases, leaving 10 bases between them. The CDR3 loop spans 13 amino acids. The CDR3 reads CASSGTLNTEAFF. CDR3 coding DNA: TGTGCCAGCTCGGGGACATTGAACACTGAAGCTTTCTTT.

J is TRBJ2-7 and V is TRBV27, with D possibly matching TRBD2 (5 bases). The CDR3 has 13 amino acids. Germline-derived CDR1 and CDR2 are MNHEY and SMNVEV (reference sequence). The germline V and J ends were trimmed by 2 bases and 3 bases, with 8 bases remaining between them. CDR3 residues: CASSLGSGYEQYF. CDR3 coding DNA: TGTGCCAGCAGTTTAGGGAGTGGCTACGAGCAGTACTTC.

V and J are TRBV7-8 and TRBJ2-7; D is perhaps TRBD1 or TRBD2 (6 bases each). Deletions cut 1 base from V and 7 bases from J, with 14 bases between. CDR1 SGHVS and CDR2 FQNEAQ come from the germline V gene. This CDR3 is built from 14 residues. CDR3 coding DNA: TGTGCCAGCAGCTTAGTCGTCAGGGGAGGAGAGCAGTACTTC. Translated, it gives CASSLVVRGGEQYF.